The 28 T cell receptor beta chains in this list originate from one sample, sequenced in a study of low-dose radiotherapy and immunotherapy resistance in tumors. TRAV- and TRBV-specific primers, spanning alpha and beta chains, primed first-strand cDNA. PCR amplification of the TCRs was performed with Phusion for 15 to 25 PCR cycles, and it relied on a constant-region primer together with a V-primer adapter. TCRdb passed the reads through MiXCR, listing each CDR3 protein once. The table has 54,000 or so distinct CDR3 sequences, roughly a quarter seen once; the top ten hold around 5.7%. Time point here: before trial treatment. The specimen comprised PBMCs, sampled before treatment. The receptors were sampled from a male donor with prostate cancer.

The rearrangement links TRBV27 to TRBJ2-2, with 13 bases that match TRBD2. With 4 bases clipped from V and 9 bases from J, the junction kept 8 bases outside the gene matches. Germline V CDR1 and CDR2: MNHEY, SMNVEV (reference sequence). The CDR3 has 16 amino acids. The CDR3 is CASSSGTSGNGWELFF. The CDR3 DNA is TGTGCCAGCAGTTCCGGGACTAGCGGGAATGGCTGGGAGCTGTTTTTT.

The table lists this clonotype with many counts. The chain combines TRBV29-1 with TRBJ1-4, with D hard to call. This CDR3 has 11 residues. The V gene lost 7 bases and the J gene lost 5 bases, with 8 bases spanning the gap. CDR1 and CDR2 from the germline V gene are SQVTM and ANQGSEA. CDR3 sequence: CSGRANEKLFF. The CDR3 DNA is TGCAGCGGAAGAGCAAATGAAAAACTGTTTTTT.

This clonotype was counted ten times or more. The gene calls are TRBV23-1 and TRBJ2-7, with D perhaps matching TRBD1 (6 bases). TRBV23-1 is an ORF for which the function is uncertain. CDR3 length: 14 residues. Trimming cost V 0 bases and J 2 bases, with 8 bases left between them. This chain's CDR3 is CASSQSGTPYEQYF. CDR3 nucleotide sequence: TGCGCCAGCAGTCAATCAGGGACACCCTACGAGCAGTACTTC.

This clonotype was detected many times. The CDR3 loop reads CASSADRGSYEQYF. CDR3 nucleotides: TGTGCCAGCAGCGCCGACAGGGGTTCCTACGAGCAGTACTTC. The V and J genes are TRBV5-4 and TRBJ2-7; 8 bases align to TRBD1. The CDR3 extends over 14 amino acids. V lost 4 bases to trimming and J lost 1 base; unmatched junction nucleotides: 4. The germline gives CDR1 SGHNT, CDR2 YYREEE (reference sequence).

The chain links TRBV19 to TRBJ2-2, with 7 bases identical to TRBD1. V lost 9 bases to trimming and J lost 0 bases; unmatched junction nucleotides: 10. The CDR3 is 16 amino acids. Germline CDR1 reads LNHDA; CDR2 reads SQIVND (reference sequence). Written as DNA, the CDR3 is TGTGCCAGCCGCGCGCCGGGACAGTCGAACACCGGGGAGCTGTTTTTT. Translating it yields CASRAPGQSNTGELFF.

Remarks on this clonotype: A far larger clone differs by one base, so this is likely a read error. The CDR3 does not close with the conserved phenylalanine or tryptophan, likely indicating a read error. The chain employs TRBV7-9 and TRBJ1-1; D is ambiguous. V was pared by 7 bases and J by 1 base, with 13 bases between. This CDR3 region has 14 residues. Germline CDR1 SEHNR, CDR2 FQNEAQ (reference sequence). CDR3 DNA: TGTGCCAGCACCCGCCTGGCCCCGAACACTGAAGCTTTCCTT. Its translation: CASTRLAPNTEAFL.

Many counts were recorded for this clonotype. The chain is built from TRBV2 and TRBJ2-7; D is ambiguous. CDR3 length: 13 residues. Germline assignment: CDR1 SNHLY and CDR2 FYNNEI. Trimming removed 8 bases from V and 0 bases from J, with 11 bases in between. The CDR3 coding sequence is TGTGCCAGCGGCACAGAGTACTCCTACGAGCAGTACTTC. The encoded protein is CASGTEYSYEQYF.

This clonotype has a handful of counts. The CDR3 region has the DNA TGTGCCACCAGCAGCCGTGGCCGGGGGGCCGAAAACATTCAGTACTTC. Amino acid sequence: CATSSRGRGAENIQYF. This chain uses TRBV15 with TRBJ2-4, with D perhaps TRBD2 (7 bases). CDR1 is LNHNV, CDR2 YYDKDF, per germline (reference sequence). V was shortened by 3 bases and J by 5 bases, with 17 bases between the two germline ends. This CDR3 is built from 16 residues.

As regards this clonotype: One junction end disagrees with the germline gene, perhaps due to a read error. J is TRBJ2-7 and V is TRBV28; D unclear. The CDR3 runs 14 residues. Germline assignment: CDR1 MDHEN and CDR2 SYDVKM. This CDR3 reads CASSLWSITYEQYF. The CDR3 DNA follows: TGTGCCAGCAGTCTATGGAGTATTACTTACGAGCAGTACTTC.

The genes are TRBV30 and TRBJ2-7, with a weak D call TRBD1 (5 bases). In germline, CDR1 is GTSNPN, CDR2 SVGIG (reference sequence). V was cut by 0 bases and J by 3 bases, with 9 bases left in between. The CDR3 is 13 residues long. CDR3 region: CAWSVVGDYEQYF. The DNA of the CDR3 is TGTGCCTGGAGTGTCGTAGGGGACTACGAGCAGTACTTC. The variable domain in full, with the rest retrieved from reference TRBV30 and TRBJ2-7, is SQTIHQWPATLVQPVGSPLSLECTVEGTSNPNLYWYRQAAGRGLQLLFYSVGIGQISSEVPQNLSASRPQDRQFILSSKKLLLSDSGFYLCAWSVVGDYEQYFGPGTRLTVT.

The sample holds many counts of this clonotype. The chain couples TRBV9 to TRBJ1-2; 7 bases map to TRBD1. The CDR3 extends over 18 amino acids. V lost 2 bases, J lost 5 bases, and 18 bases stayed unmatched. The germline V gene encodes CDR1 SGDLS and CDR2 YYNGEE. The CDR3 coding sequence is TGTGCCAGCAGCGTTGGACCAGTAACAGGGGTGAGGGGGTATGGCTACACCTTC. This encodes CASSVGPVTGVRGYGYTF.

This clonotype was seen repeatedly, ten times or more. The CDR3 sequence: CASTQGWQGGNEQFF. CDR3 DNA: TGTGCCAGCACCCAAGGGTGGCAGGGGGGCAATGAGCAGTTCTTC. The gene calls are TRBV12-3 or TRBV12-4 and TRBJ2-1, with D maybe TRBD1 (7 bases). Deletions cut 7 bases from V and 6 bases from J, with 19 bases between. This CDR3 has 15 amino acids.

The count of this clonotype is one. The chain combines TRBV5-1 with TRBJ2-7; the D is unclear. The germline V gene encodes CDR1 SGHRS and CDR2 YFSETQ. V lost 6 bases, J lost 1 base, and 11 bases lay in between. CDR3 length: 13 amino acids. The CDR3 loop is CASISDGSYEQYF. The CDR3 region has the DNA TGCGCCAGCATCTCGGACGGATCCTACGAGCAGTACTTC.

This clonotype was detected ten times or more. The CDR3 coding sequence is TGTGCCAGCAGTTTAAGCGGGGGTACGAGTGGCTACACCTTC. Its translation is CASSLSGGTSGYTF. The V gene is TRBV12-3 or TRBV12-4, the J gene TRBJ1-2; the D gene is possibly TRBD1 (5 bases). The V end was cut by 2 bases, the J end by 7 bases, with 14 bases between. The CDR3 loop spans 14 amino acids.

Within the sample, this clonotype is medium-sized. CDR3 amino acids: CASSGQGYEQYF. The CDR3 region has the DNA TGTGCCAGCAGCGGACAGGGCTACGAGCAGTACTTC. This chain uses TRBV6-2 or TRBV6-3 with TRBJ2-7, with 8 bases identical to TRBD1. J was trimmed by 3 bases and V by 6 bases; bases with no gene match: 1. This CDR3 has 12 amino acids. Germline CDR1 and CDR2: MNHEY and SVGEGT.

With respect to this clonotype: A far larger clone is one nucleotide away, so this likely arose from a read error. The V gene is TRBV10-3, the J gene TRBJ2-2, with D hard to call. The CDR3 is 17 amino acids. V shed 3 bases and J shed 1 base, with 15 bases lying between them. The germline CDR1 and CDR2 sequences are ENHRY and SYGVKD. The CDR3: CAISEKPRVGNTGELFF. The CDR3 DNA reads as TGTGCCATCAGTGAAAAGCCCCGGGTAGGGAACACCGGGGAGCTGTTTTTT.

This clonotype has at least ten counts. The chain joins TRBV2 to TRBJ1-2; TRBD1 aligns across 9 bases. The J segment lost 3 bases and the V segment lost 7 bases, leaving 3 bases of the junction unmatched. The CDR3 extends over 13 amino acids. The germline gives CDR1 SNHLY, CDR2 FYNNEI. CDR3 amino acids: CASIRDRDYGYTF. The CDR3 nucleotides read TGTGCCAGCATAAGGGACAGGGACTATGGCTACACCTTC.

This clonotype came up many times. This may be a read error: a much more frequent sequence differs by one nucleotide. The V gene is TRBV7-9, the J gene TRBJ2-1; TRBD2 matches 7 bases. The V and J ends lost 4 bases and 9 bases, in that order; junction bases with no gene match: 6. Germline CDR1 SEHNR, CDR2 FQNEAQ (reference sequence). The CDR3 is 13 residues long. The CDR3 coding sequence is TGTGCCAGCAGCTCCCGACTAGCCGGTGAGCAGTTCTTC. Its translation is CASSSRLAGEQFF.

This clonotype was recorded only once. The chain carries TRBV2 and TRBJ1-1; D unresolved. CDR3 length equals 14 residues. V was pared by 2 bases and J by 1 base, with 8 bases between. Germline V gene sequence: CDR1 SNHLY, CDR2 FYNNEI. The CDR3 DNA sequence: TGTGCCAGCAGTGAAATTCGGCGGAACACTGAAGCTTTCTTT. Amino acid sequence: CASSEIRRNTEAFF.

On this clonotype itself: Given a far larger clone just one base away, this is likely a sequencing read error. The chain couples TRBV28 to TRBJ2-2; 10 bases align to TRBD2. CDR1 is MDHEN, CDR2 SYDVKM, per germline. J was trimmed by 5 bases and V by 5 bases; bases with no gene match: 8. The CDR3 sequence is 16 residues long. The CDR3 sequence is CASSDASGRNTGELFF. Here the CDR3 DNA reads TGTGCCAGCAGTGACGCTAGCGGGAGAAATACCGGGGAGCTGTTTTTT.

This chain connects TRBV6-1 to TRBJ2-3; either TRBD1 or TRBD2 may supply D (5 bases each). This CDR3 comprises 16 residues. Trimming left V 4 bases short and J 2 bases short, with 16 bases between. Germline V gene lookup returns CDR1 MNHNS and CDR2 SASEGT. As DNA, the CDR3 is TGTGCCAGCAGTGTCCAAACAGGACTGCTCACAGATACGCAGTATTTT. Protein product: CASSVQTGLLTDTQYF.

The chain uses TRBV25-1 and TRBJ2-3; a possible D gene is TRBD2 (5 bases). Germline values: CDR1 MGHDK, CDR2 SYGVNS. The CDR3 has 15 amino acids. V lost 6 bases to trimming and J lost 2 bases, with 15 bases between them. CDR3 sequence reads: CASRGVNMDTDTQYF. For the CDR3, the DNA is TGTGCCAGCAGGGGAGTGAATATGGACACAGATACGCAGTATTTT.

This chain connects TRBV19 to TRBJ1-5; D not resolved. Trimming left V 3 bases short and J 7 bases short, with 10 bases between. The CDR3 runs 13 residues. Germline CDR1 LNHDA, CDR2 SQIVND (reference sequence). The CDR3 loop reads CASSIYGWQPQHF. CDR3 sequence (DNA): TGTGCCAGTAGTATTTATGGCTGGCAGCCCCAGCATTTT.

This clonotype was seen at least ten times. This sequence joins TRBV2 and TRBJ2-2; possible D gene TRBD2, 5 bases. Trimming removed 3 bases at V and 4 bases at J, with 9 bases between. CDR1 is SNHLY and CDR2 is FYNNEI in the germline V gene. The CDR3 totals 14 residues. Here the CDR3 DNA reads TGTGCCAGCAGTGACCCTAGCACCACCGGGGAGCTGTTTTTT. Translated: CASSDPSTTGELFF.

This clonotype was recorded many times. J is TRBJ1-1 and V is TRBV19; D possibly corresponds to TRBD1 (5 bases). Trimming pared 1 base from V and 9 bases from J, leaving 18 bases between. From germline, CDR1 is LNHDA and CDR2 SQIVND (reference sequence). This CDR3 is 15 amino acids long. The CDR3 region has the DNA TGTGCCAGTAGTATAGCCCGGGGGATCCTGGGCCAAGCTTTCTTT. Translated, it gives CASSIARGILGQAFF.

This clonotype was counted ten times or more. The chain carries TRBV6-1 and TRBJ2-7; no clear D. CDR3 length equals 16 residues. CDR1 MNHNS and CDR2 SASEGT come from the germline V gene. V was shortened by 2 bases and J by 7 bases, with 21 bases between the two germline ends. The CDR3: CASSEMVGRTTEEQYF. CDR3 bases: TGTGCCAGCAGTGAAATGGTTGGCAGGACGACGGAGGAGCAGTACTTC.

In its sample, this clonotype was seen many times. This chain uses TRBV5-1 with TRBJ1-1; D is perhaps TRBD1 (6 bases). V was pared by 4 bases and J by 0 bases, with 10 bases between. Germline V gene sequence: CDR1 SGHRS, CDR2 YFSETQ. The CDR3 is 14 amino acids. The CDR3 sequence: CASSPDSLNTEAFF. The CDR3 coding sequence is TGCGCCAGCAGCCCGGACAGTTTGAACACTGAAGCTTTCTTT. Drawing the rest from reference TRBV5-1 and TRBJ1-1, the complete variable domain is KAGVTQTPRYLIKTRGQQVTLSCSPISGHRSVSWYQQTPGQGLQFLFEYFSETQRNKGNFPGRFSGRQFSNSRSEMNVSTLELGDSALYLCASSPDSLNTEAFFGQGTRLTVV.

The rearrangement links TRBV5-1 to TRBJ2-7, with D perhaps matching TRBD1 (6 bases). V was cut by 3 bases and J by 7 bases, with 14 bases left in between. The CDR3 length is 13 residues. The germline V gene encodes CDR1 SGHRS and CDR2 YFSETQ. DNA for the CDR3: TGCGCCAGCAGCTCCCGACAGGCTAGGGAGCAGTACTTC. Amino acids: CASSSRQAREQYF.